This T cell receptor (beta chain) was recovered during a study of blood T cell repertoires in COVID-19. Libraries were prepared by immunoSEQ multiplex PCR; TCRdb keeps only in-frame clonotypes and omits some of them. The table has 170,000 or so clones, 85% to 95% seen once. The material sequenced was peripheral blood. This TCR derives from a man between 45 and 60 years old with acute or convalescent COVID-19.

CDR3 coding DNA: TGTGCCACCAGCAGAGATTTTGCGTATTCCTACGAGCAGTACTTC. This sequence encodes CATSRDFAYSYEQYF. The rearrangement joins TRBV15 to TRBJ2-7; no clear D gene. The CDR3 runs to 15 residues. The V and J ends lost 0 bases and 1 base respectively, with 10 bases between them. Germline V gives CDR1 LNHNV, CDR2 YYDKDF (reference sequence).